Listed here is a single TCR beta chain. The conserved final phenylalanine or tryptophan is absent from the CDR3, which likely points to a read error. These data are taken from a study of blood T cell repertoires in COVID-19. Libraries were prepared by immunoSEQ multiplex PCR; TCRdb keeps only in-frame clonotypes and omits some of them. The profile shows 100,000 to 150,000 clones, more than 85% of them singletons. The germline V gene encodes CDR1 SGHRS and CDR2 YFSETQ. CDR3 length: 15 residues. V lost 2 bases and J lost 0, with 11 bases in between. The rearrangement uses TRBV5-1 and TRBJ1-2, with D uncertain. This sequence was found in a man between 60 and 75 years old with COVID-19, enrolled during active disease. The sequencing input was peripheral blood. The CDR3 is CASSFGQSANYGYTS. In nucleotides, the CDR3 is TGCGCCAGCAGCTTCGGCCAGTCAGCTAACTATGGCTACACCTCC.